This T cell receptor (beta chain) was recovered during a study of cytomegalovirus exposure and HLA in healthy donors (dated 2017 in TCRdb). Background for the entire study: An earlier analysis of roughly 500 of the donors reported roughly 270 Gb of sequence data and some 100 million unique TCR beta sequences from around 200 million T cells. An early release covering approximately 600 HLA-typed donors comprised around 300 gigabases of sequencing data and roughly 85 million unique TCR sequences. Of the 350 to 450 genotyped donors, approximately 82% fell in the genetic ancestry cluster associated with self-reported Caucasian donors. The study aimed to test whether signatures of past pathogen exposure could be identified by cataloging public T cell receptors. The T cell repertoires of several hundred subjects were profiled by immunosequencing and related to cytomegalovirus serostatus. In addition to the first cohort of roughly 700 subjects, a separate validation cohort of some 120 different subjects was used. High-throughput TCR immunosequencing, statistical association of individual TCRs with disease status, and machine learning were combined to predict cytomegalovirus infection status. A later analysis re-examined previously published TCR beta repertoires from roughly 650 donors and added high-resolution HLA genotyping to investigate patterns of TCR occurrence. In the later analysis, no new phenotypic data were used to find candidate immune exposures; instead, reliance was placed on TCR beta sequences and their occurrence across donors. An earlier analysis of 587 of the donors used high-throughput TCR beta sequencing to judge whether each TCR beta V gene segment behaved as functional or pseudogenic. Donor age, sex, ethnicity and CMV serostatus were collected together with the repertoire data. A later genetic analysis used genome-wide SNP genotypes for 398 of the 666 donors, treating that subset as a discovery cohort. All discovery cohort repertoires had been generated on a single sequencing platform. HLA typing covered class I and class II loci at four-digit resolution. The number of donors typed differed by locus, with about 629-630 for A, B, C, DRB1 and DQB1, around 500 for DQA1, over 600 for DPA1, and 472 for DPB1. Because of strong linkage in the cohort, roughly 5 DR-DQ haplotypes were treated as single units for association and clustering. On average, approximately 250,000 unique TCR beta nucleotide sequences were sequenced per donor among about 400 genotyped donors of the cohort, with around 19% of those sequences being non-productive.

The library relied on the immunoSEQ multiplex PCR assay. For the multiplex PCR, a mixture combining 60 forward primers for TCR Vbeta segments and 13 reverse primers for TCR Jbeta segments was used. Amplification of the CDR3 region of rearranged TCR beta genes was performed with a multiplex PCR assay on genomic DNA. The Illumina HiSeq System was used to sequence the amplified TCR beta libraries as 87-base-pair reads. For the original study's pipeline: Across the 500 to 700 repertoires, a later analysis counted 80 million or so unique TCR beta chains, 9 million to 14 million of which were shared by at least two donors. A nearest-neighbor algorithm error-corrected the raw reads and collapsed the reads into unique sequences, merging closely related sequences to remove PCR and sequencing errors. V, D and J gene segments were assigned by aligning CDR3 sequences to IMGT reference sequences. Each retained sequence needed at least a six-nucleotide match to both a V gene segment and a J gene segment. A rearrangement counted as productive if the CDR3 had no stop codons and remained in frame with V and J, and every other rearrangement counted as non-productive. CDR3 was defined according to IMGT convention as the region running from the second conserved V-encoded cysteine to the conserved J-encoded phenylalanine. In an earlier analysis of 500 to 650 of the donors, sequences lacking an unambiguous match to a single V gene segment were excluded. An earlier analysis of several hundred of the donors classified V segments as functional when productive rearrangements were above 56.7% and as segregating when the standard deviation between donors was above 5%. A statistical classification framework was developed to diagnose cytomegalovirus status using the catalog of TCR beta chain sequences. In a later analysis, TCR nucleotide sequences were compared against IMGT/GENE-DB human TR gene sequences so that V and J genes could be assigned. A later analysis assigned CDR3 sequences and most-parsimonious VDJ recombination scenarios with the TCRdist pipeline. In a later analysis, every TCR beta chain was defined by the combination of its CDR3 amino acid sequence and its V-gene family, and reads without a unique V-gene family were dropped. In a later analysis, approximately 640 highly shared, low-generation-probability nucleotide sequences were removed to address suspected cross-contamination and a sequencing artifact. In a later analysis, a clonal expansion index was calculated for each public chain from normalized within-repertoire ranks of inferred template counts. In a later analysis, generation probabilities were computed with a VDJ recombination model fitted to out-of-frame rearrangements, and the resulting probabilities were checked against IGoR. A later analysis scored TCR-TCR, TCR-HLA and TCR-CMV co-occurrence with hypergeometric tests, applying a repertoire-size bias correction to TCR pairs. In a later analysis, false discovery rates were estimated by permuting HLA or CMV assignments 20 times. In a later analysis, co-occurring TCRs were grouped using DBSCAN, and TCRdist sequence similarity was added for clustering within HLA-allele-positive subsets. For co-occurrence clustering, repertoires with fewer than 30,000 or more than 120,000 public chains were excluded, along with about five repertoires with anomalous nucleotide sharing. Sourced from immuneACCESS, this table was stored by TCRdb with only in-frame sequences that have V and J called. A share of the clones is absent; for the studies checked, an unresolved V gene accounts for under half, and the remainder has no known explanation. The DNA gave D and trimming, while V, J and clone size come from that table. The sample yields over 100,000 clones; approximately 80% were counted once. 11% of the sample belongs to the ten largest clones.

The research as a whole found: At a false discovery rate of 0.05, a later analysis linked 16,000 or so TCR beta sequences to specific HLA alleles. It was suggested by the authors that the approach could potentially be generalized to other disease states and immunological phenotypes. Strong co-occurrence of HLA alleles, especially DR and DQ, made assigning TCR associations to individual alleles difficult. The sequencing pipeline was judged likely to have produced a cluster of highly shared sequence variants as a technical artifact. Compared with equally common non-associated chains, HLA-associated TCR beta chains in a later analysis were more clonally expanded and had lower generation probabilities. Linkage disequilibrium might explain the correlated functional status among segregating V segments, but an unknown experimental factor could not be ruled out. A further reported finding was that TCR beta sequences accurately predicted the HLA-A and HLA-B alleles for most subjects in the first cohort. Because counts were too low, seventeen rarely observed V segments, including chromosome 9 orphons, were excluded from the earlier analysis of 587 of the donors. In both the original and validation cohorts, the classifier was reported to diagnose cytomegalovirus status with high specificity and sensitivity. According to a later analysis, TCR association rates differed among HLA loci, with DRB1 alleles showing the most associated TCRs and HLA-C alleles showing the fewest. The cohort was sequenced for TCR beta chains only, and without alpha or paired-chain data the features that could be detected were limited. Because some donors lacked HLA typing at each locus, the association tests relied only on the typed subset. Compared with the 666-donor mean, donors in an Asian-associated ancestry cluster had fewer N-insertions in productive TCRs, according to a later genetic analysis. In an earlier analysis of approximately 590 of the donors, most TCR beta V segments appeared in productive rearrangements about 90% or about 30% of the time, broadly matching IMGT annotations. The only immune exposure information available for the cohort was CMV serostatus. A total of 150 to 200 TCR beta chains were listed by the study as associated with cytomegalovirus. Several of the top co-occurrence clusters appeared to be linked to parvovirus B19, influenza, CMV and Epstein-Barr virus, according to a later analysis. Presence/absence analyses assumed roughly uniform sequencing depth across donors, an assumption that may not hold. A later analysis found that most CMV-associated TCR beta chains appeared HLA-restricted, with HLA associations seemingly driven largely by CMV exposure. Some IMGT-functional V segments, including TRBV6-2 and TRBV6-3, could not be distinguished by the 87-base-pair reads and were therefore excluded. Across donors, most TCR sequences were observed very rarely, whereas some public TCRs were present in many individuals. In vitro tests confirmed that three of the cytomegalovirus-associated TCR beta chains recognize cytomegalovirus antigens. An association between a missense DCLRE1C variant and V-gene and J-gene trimming of TCR beta chains was found in a later genetic analysis and replicated in an independent cohort.

V lost 2 bases and J lost 3 bases; the stretch between them is 17 bases long. CDR1 and CDR2 are drawn from the germline V gene: MNHNS, SASEGT. CDR3 length: 16 amino acids, cysteine to phenylalanine. The read is trimmed to its CDR3 DNA, 48 bases read in frame from base 1. The cohort consisted of some 670 healthy bone marrow donors. At the time of sampling, all cohort members were nominally healthy, though unrecorded immune exposures were likely present. The donor was CMV seropositive and was included in the group of around 300 seropositive cohort members. Every donor gave a peripheral blood sample, and the peripheral blood mononuclear cells from that sample were used for TCR beta sequencing. The Qiagen DNeasy Blood Extraction Kit was used to extract genomic DNA from the blood cell samples. This clone came up a few times. Its antigen has not been determined. No much larger clone exists at a distance of one base, and base qualities are not known.

The rearranged segments are TRBV6-1 and TRBJ2-7; the D gene identity is not certain. The source material was PBMCs. This receptor was identified in a man aged 40-49 years in good health and CMV-seropositive. The DNA is TGTGCCAGCAGTGAATGGGCCACGCAAGATAACTACGAGCAGTACTTC. This codes for CASSEWATQDNYEQYF.